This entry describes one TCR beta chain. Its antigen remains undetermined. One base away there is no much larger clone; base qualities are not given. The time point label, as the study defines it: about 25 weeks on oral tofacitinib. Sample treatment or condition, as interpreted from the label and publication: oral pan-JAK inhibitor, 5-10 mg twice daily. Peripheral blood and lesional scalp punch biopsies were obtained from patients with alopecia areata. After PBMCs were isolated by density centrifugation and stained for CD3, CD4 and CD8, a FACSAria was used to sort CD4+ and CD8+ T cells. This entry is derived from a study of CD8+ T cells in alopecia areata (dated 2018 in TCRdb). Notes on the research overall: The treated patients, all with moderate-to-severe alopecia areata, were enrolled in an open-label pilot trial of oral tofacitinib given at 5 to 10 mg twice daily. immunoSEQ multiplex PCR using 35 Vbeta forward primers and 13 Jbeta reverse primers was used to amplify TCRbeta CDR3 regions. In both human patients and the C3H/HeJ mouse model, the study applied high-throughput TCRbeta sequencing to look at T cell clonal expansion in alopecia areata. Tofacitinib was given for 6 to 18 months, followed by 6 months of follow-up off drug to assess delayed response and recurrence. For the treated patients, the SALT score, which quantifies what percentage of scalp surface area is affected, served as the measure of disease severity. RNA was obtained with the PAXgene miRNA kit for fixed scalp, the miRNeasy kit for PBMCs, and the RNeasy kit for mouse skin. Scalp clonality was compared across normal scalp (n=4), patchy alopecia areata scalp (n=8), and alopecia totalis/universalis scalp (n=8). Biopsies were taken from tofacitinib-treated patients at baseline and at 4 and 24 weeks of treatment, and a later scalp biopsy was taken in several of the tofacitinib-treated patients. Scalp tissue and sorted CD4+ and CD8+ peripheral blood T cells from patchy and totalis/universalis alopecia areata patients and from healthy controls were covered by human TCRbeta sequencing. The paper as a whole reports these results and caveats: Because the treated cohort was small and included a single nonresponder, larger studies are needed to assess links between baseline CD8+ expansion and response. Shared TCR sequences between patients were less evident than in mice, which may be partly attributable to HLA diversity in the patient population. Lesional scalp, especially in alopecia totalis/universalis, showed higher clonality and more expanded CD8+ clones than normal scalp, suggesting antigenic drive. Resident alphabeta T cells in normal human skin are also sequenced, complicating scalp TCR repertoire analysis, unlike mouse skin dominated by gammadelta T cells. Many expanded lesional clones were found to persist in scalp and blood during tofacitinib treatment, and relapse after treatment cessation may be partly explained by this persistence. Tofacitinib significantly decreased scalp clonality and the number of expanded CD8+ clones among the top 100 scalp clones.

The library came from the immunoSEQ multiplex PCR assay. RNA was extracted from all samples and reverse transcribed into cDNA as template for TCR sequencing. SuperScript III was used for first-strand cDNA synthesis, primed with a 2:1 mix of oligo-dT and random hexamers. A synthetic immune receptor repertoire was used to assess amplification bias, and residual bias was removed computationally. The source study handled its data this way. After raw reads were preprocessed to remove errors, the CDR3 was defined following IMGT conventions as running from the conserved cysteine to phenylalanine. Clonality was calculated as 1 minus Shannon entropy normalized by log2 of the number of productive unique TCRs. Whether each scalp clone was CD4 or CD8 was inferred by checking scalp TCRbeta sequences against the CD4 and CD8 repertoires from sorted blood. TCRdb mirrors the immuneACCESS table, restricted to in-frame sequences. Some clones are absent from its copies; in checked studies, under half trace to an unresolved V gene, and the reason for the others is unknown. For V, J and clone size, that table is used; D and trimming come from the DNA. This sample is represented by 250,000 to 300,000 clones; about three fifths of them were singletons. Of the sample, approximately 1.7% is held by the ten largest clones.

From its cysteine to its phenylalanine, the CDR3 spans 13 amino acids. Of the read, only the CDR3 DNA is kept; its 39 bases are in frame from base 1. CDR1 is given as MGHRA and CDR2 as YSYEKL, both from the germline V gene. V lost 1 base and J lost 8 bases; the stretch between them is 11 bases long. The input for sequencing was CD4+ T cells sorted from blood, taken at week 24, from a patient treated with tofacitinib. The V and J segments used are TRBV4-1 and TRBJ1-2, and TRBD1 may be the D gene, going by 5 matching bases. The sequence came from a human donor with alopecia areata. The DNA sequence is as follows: TGCGCCAGCAGCCAAGTACAGGTGGGAGGCTACACCTTC. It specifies CASSQVQVGGYTF.